The source of this TCR beta chain is a study of shared clonotypes between healthy human individuals (dated by TCRdb to the early 2020s). A note on the overall study: The cohort included three men and two women between 18 and 49 years of age. For each donor, CD4 naive and CD4 memory were each run on three plates, CD8 naive on two plates, and CD8 memory on one plate. To estimate repertoire size and how much clonotypes are shared between individuals, the study performed deep sequencing of blood TCR repertoires from roughly five healthy adults. Between about 0.8 and 9 billion PBMCs per donor were obtained by leukapheresis. Libraries were prepared and TCR repertoires were sequenced by different laboratories using diverse techniques, in order to increase sequencing depth and limit assay-specific biases. Broader findings and caveats from the paper: Because the study included a small number of donors, the genetic and exposure-history diversity represented was limited. Sampling was restricted to blood, and TCR repertoires in tissues likely differ from the TCR repertoires found in blood. Pairwise subsampling led to the expectation that sequencing depth would affect the degree of clonotype sharing among donors. Incomplete sequencing was indicated by rarefaction of sorted-subset datasets, despite the large sequencing depth. Compared with non-shared clonotypes, the clonotypes found in all four sorted-subset donors had higher generation probabilities. Naive subsets generally had larger estimated clonotype richness than memory subsets. Sharing across a few donors was observed for approximately 5% of naive CD4, 3% to 4% of naive CD8, 2% to 2.5% of memory CD4, and roughly 0.4% of memory CD8 clonotypes.

From the germline V gene, CDR1 is SGHDT and CDR2 is YYEEEE. The CDR3 goes from the cysteine to the phenylalanine over 14 residues. The entry retains the CDR3 DNA only, 42 bases that are in frame from base 1. V is shortened by 1 base, J by 1 base, and the region joining them spans 8 bases. On this clone: What antigen it recognizes has not been identified. Within one base of it there is no much larger clone, and no base qualities were kept.

The donors were healthy, HIV-negative adults with no recently reported acute infections or vaccinations. Every donor was a Caucasian adult residing in Nashville, Tennessee, USA. CD4+ T cells were enriched by magnetic negative selection; naive cells were then positively selected on CD45RA, and the negative fraction formed the memory subset. After blood collection by leukapheresis, PBMCs were isolated using Ficoll-Histopaque density gradient centrifugation and then cryopreserved in the vapor phase of liquid nitrogen. Analytical flow cytometry was used to check the purity and quantity of each magnetically sorted T cell population. Each sorted fraction had its genomic DNA isolated and then quantified by UV absorbance on a Nanodrop 2000c. TCR CDR3 regions were amplified from genomic DNA by multiplex PCR using the deep immunoSEQ assay. Genomic DNA extracted from each cell subset was distributed evenly over all wells of several immunoSEQ 96-well plates, and each plate served as one replicate. Each replicate PCR for sorted subsets received about 200 ng genomic DNA, equal to about 30,000 T cell genomes. Purified libraries were quantified with a Qubit 3.0 fluorometer, sized on a Bioanalyzer 2100, and re-quantified with the KAPA Library Quantification kit. Every immunoSEQ 96-well plate was sequenced on a dedicated single-read 150-cycle Illumina NextSeq 550 flow cell. The original methods were these. The immunoSEQ output contained only junctional sequences without quality scores, so filtering could not match that applied to full-length reads. To assign V/J genes and CDR3, sequences were annotated against IMGT germline references using PyIR, a Python wrapper for IgBLAST v1.9. Reads with weak V/J assignments (E-value above 1e-6), missing CDR3, stop codons, out-of-frame junctions, or ambiguous translated residues were removed. V3J clonotypes were defined as sequences sharing the same inferred V gene, J gene, and CDR3 amino acid sequence. Percentage overlap between repertoires was computed as shared unique clonotypes divided by the size of the smaller repertoire. Richness of each repertoire was evaluated using RTK rarefaction, the Chao1 estimator, and Recon v2.1 estimates of unobserved clonotypes. Generation probabilities for all TCRbeta clonotypes obtained by the gDNA method from a handful of donors were computed using OLGA. Drawn from immuneACCESS, this table holds only the in-frame rearrangements with V and J called that TCRdb kept. Clones are partly lost; checked studies trace under half to an unresolved V gene and leave the rest unexplained. That table supplies the V and J calls and clone size; D and trimming were determined from the DNA. This sample has approximately 530,000 clones in its table, and 90% to 97% of those were observed once. The ten largest clones capture about 0.064% of the sample.

The sequence derives from a woman in her twenties or thirties in good health. Sequencing used naive CD4+ T cells sorted from blood. Sample cell subset or site, as interpreted from the label and publication: CD45RA+ positively selected. The chain employs TRBV5-6 and TRBJ1-2; there is no confident call for the D gene. The CDR3 protein: CASSLMRVNYGYTF. The DNA sequence is given as TGTGCCAGCAGCTTGATGAGGGTTAACTATGGCTACACCTTC.